This T cell receptor beta chain appears in the sequencing data of a study of blood T cell repertoires in COVID-19. Study information: The United States, Italy and Spain provided the acute and convalescent COVID-19 samples. T cells, B-cell-depleted T cells, or PBMCs provided the cDNA or gDNA that served as material.

This CDR3 region has 18 residues. The germline V gene has CDR1 SGHTA and CDR2 FQGNSA. Trimming at V came to 3 bases and at J to 1 base, leaving 8 bases not matched to a gene. How the authors handled the data: Estimation of nucleated cell counts was performed using reference gene primer amplification. Measured with immunoSEQ multiplex PCR; TCRdb has only the in-frame clones, and not every one. V and J calls and clone size come straight from that table; D and trimming were deduced from the DNA. Of approximately 150,000 clones detected, around 89% appear once; the ten largest clones hold around 2.1%. The J gene is TRBJ2-6, the V gene TRBV7-2; TRBD1 matches 8 bases. The sample comprised peripheral blood. The receptor's source is a man in his fifties or sixties who had recovered from COVID-19. CDR3 protein: CASSFGQGKGSGANVLTF. DNA for the CDR3: TGTGCCAGCAGCTTCGGACAGGGAAAGGGTTCTGGGGCCAACGTCCTGACTTTC.